Each of the 28 T cell receptor beta chains below was sequenced from the same sample in a study of CD8 T cells in Susac syndrome. RNA amounts of about 0.45 to 1 ug underwent reverse transcription with random hexamers. One entry per CDR3 protein results from TCRdb running MiXCR on the immunoSEQ multiplex PCR reads. The table shows some 170,000 distinct CDR3 sequences, with 85% to 95% occurring only once. Sequenced: CD4+ T cells from PBMCs. The receptors here all came from a human donor in good health.

As DNA, the CDR3 is TGTGCCAGCAGCTTAGGGACAGGGATACAGACCCAGTACTTC. Translating it yields CASSLGTGIQTQYF. The V call is TRBV7-8, the J call TRBJ2-5, with 8 bases fitting TRBD1. This CDR3 spans 14 amino acids. Trimming cost V 1 base and J 6 bases; bases outside gene matches: 4. Germline V gene lookup returns CDR1 SGHVS and CDR2 FQNEAQ.

The J gene is TRBJ2-7, the V gene TRBV12-3 or TRBV12-4; D is unresolved. The V and J ends lost 1 base and 0 bases respectively, with 7 bases between them. The CDR3 totals 14 residues. CDR3 nucleotide sequence: TGTGCCAGCAGTTTAGTCGATAGCTCCTACGAGCAGTACTTC. It specifies CASSLVDSSYEQYF.

The rearrangement joins TRBV7-3 to TRBJ2-1, with 7 positions matching TRBD2. Losses at the gene ends were 0 bases for V and 7 bases for J; bases not matched to a gene: 3. The CDR3 is made up of 14 amino acids. Germline CDR1 SGHTA, CDR2 FQGTGA. In DNA, the CDR3 is TGTGCCAGCAGCTTAACGGGGGGGAGTAATGAGCAGTTCTTC. Its protein product is CASSLTGGSNEQFF. Supplemented by reference TRBV7-3 and TRBJ2-1, the full variable domain reads GAGVSQTPSNKVTEKGKYVELRCDPISGHTALYWYRQSLGQGPEFLIYFQGTGAADDSGLPNDRFFAVRPEGSVSTLKIQRTERGDSAVYLCASSLTGGSNEQFFGPGTRLTVL.

The DNA for the CDR3 is TGTGCCACCAGCGGCGCGGGACAGGGTTTTTTCGGGGAGCTGTTTTTT. Encoded protein: CATSGAGQGFFGELFF. This chain uses TRBV15 with TRBJ2-2; 9 positions match TRBD1. The CDR3 runs 16 residues. Germline V gene sequence: CDR1 LNHNV, CDR2 YYDKDF (reference sequence). J gave up 7 bases and V 5 bases, and 11 bases lay outside the gene matches.

The rearrangement joins TRBV11-2 to TRBJ2-3; no clear D gene. The CDR3 has 12 residues. CDR1 is SGHAT, CDR2 FQNNGV, per germline. Trimming took off 3 bases at V and 7 bases at J, with 8 bases between the two ends. The CDR3 is CASSLVGYTQYF. The CDR3 nucleotides are TGTGCCAGCAGCTTGGTGGGATATACGCAGTATTTT. The full variable domain, completed using reference TRBV11-2 and TRBJ2-3, is EAGVAQSPRYKIIEKRQSVAFWCNPISGHATLYWYQQILGQGPKLLIQFQNNGVVDDSQLPKDRFSAERLKGVDSTLKIQPAKLEDSAVYLCASSLVGYTQYFGPGTRLTVL.

The CDR3 loop is CASSHTASGGMKTQYF. In nucleotides, the CDR3 is TGTGCCAGCAGCCATACCGCTAGCGGGGGTATGAAGACCCAGTACTTC. The chain links TRBV3-1 to TRBJ2-5; 10 positions match TRBD2. Germline V gene data show CDR1 as LGHDT and CDR2 as YNNKEL (reference sequence). V dropped 3 bases and J dropped 6; count of bases not matched to a gene: 10. The CDR3 extends over 16 amino acids.

J is TRBJ2-3 and V is TRBV18, with 10 bases matching TRBD2. CDR3 size: 17 residues. The germline V gene has CDR1 KGHSH and CDR2 LQKENI. With V trimmed by 2 bases and J by 2 bases, 7 bases remained unmatched. The CDR3 region has the DNA TGTGCCAGCTCACCATTCTTAGCGGGGGGATCCACAGATACGCAGTATTTT. Translating it yields CASSPFLAGGSTDTQYF.

The rearrangement uses TRBV5-1 and TRBJ1-1, with unresolved D. Germline V CDR1 and CDR2: SGHRS, YFSETQ. The CDR3 is 15 residues long. V was trimmed by 0 bases and J by 0 bases, leaving 9 bases between them. The CDR3 spells CASSLERGVNTEAFF. The DNA for the CDR3 is TGCGCCAGCAGCTTGGAACGCGGGGTGAACACTGAAGCTTTCTTT.

The gene calls are TRBV12-3 or TRBV12-4 and TRBJ2-5; TRBD2 is a possible D gene (6 bases). This CDR3 has 15 amino acids. The V gene lost 6 bases and the J gene lost 4 bases, with 18 bases spanning the gap. CDR3 DNA sequence: TGTGCCAGCAGCCCTCCTCAGGGAGGTATAGAGACCCAGTACTTC. Translating gives CASSPPQGGIETQYF.

The chain uses TRBV12-3 or TRBV12-4 and TRBJ1-4, with a weak D call TRBD1 (6 bases). This CDR3 comprises 14 residues. The V end was cut by 7 bases, the J end by 9 bases, with 18 bases between. CDR3: CASKPGTNSKKLFF. CDR3 DNA: TGTGCCAGCAAACCCGGGACAAATAGTAAAAAACTGTTTTTT.

The sample holds one count of this clonotype. The rearrangement uses TRBV29-1 and TRBJ2-7; D remains unclear. Germline V lookup: CDR1 SQVTM, CDR2 ANQGSEA. The CDR3 is 11 residues long. V was trimmed by 4 bases and J by 5 bases, leaving 9 bases between them. The CDR3: CSVGGLDEQYF. CDR3 DNA: TGCAGCGTTGGGGGATTGGACGAGCAGTACTTC.

This clonotype has only one observation. The chain employs TRBV20-1 and TRBJ2-5, with 8 bases aligning to TRBD2. CDR3 size: 15 residues. Trimming cost V 0 bases and J 4 bases; bases outside gene matches: 7. The V gene's germline CDR1 is DFQATT and CDR2 SNEGSKA (reference sequence). In DNA form, the CDR3 reads TGCAGTGCTAGAGATATGCGGGGGGATCGAGAGACCCAGTACTTC. As protein: CSARDMRGDRETQYF.

The J gene is TRBJ1-2, the V gene TRBV6-5; 9 nucleotides line up with TRBD1. Germline loops: CDR1 MNHEY, CDR2 SVGAGI. V gave up 6 bases and J gave up 4 bases; unmatched junction bases: 6. CDR3 length: 14 amino acids. CDR3 in amino acids: CASRRGQGAYGYTF. CDR3 in DNA: TGTGCCAGCAGGAGGGGACAGGGCGCCTATGGCTACACCTTC.

The chain combines TRBV4-1 with TRBJ1-1; the match to TRBD1 covers 8 bases. The ends lost 4 bases at V and 0 bases at J; junction bases unmatched: 7. The CDR3 contains 16 residues. The germline gives CDR1 MGHRA, CDR2 YSYEKL. Written as DNA, the CDR3 is TGCGCCAGCAGCCCCCTTAACAGGGGGATGAACACTGAAGCTTTCTTT. Translation gives CASSPLNRGMNTEAFF.

The chain links TRBV12-3 or TRBV12-4 to TRBJ1-5, with a possible D match to TRBD1 (6 bases). There are 17 residues in the CDR3. The V end lost 3 bases, the J end lost 4 bases, and 19 bases lay between the germline ends. The CDR3 nucleotides are TGTGCCAGCAGTTTCGGGCTTACTGGGGGCGGTAATCAGCCCCAGCATTTT. Residues: CASSFGLTGGGNQPQHF.

This clonotype appeared a single time. V gene TRBV14 combines with J gene TRBJ2-2; D might be TRBD1 (5 bases). With 6 bases removed from V and 2 bases from J, the gap between germline ends came to 13 bases. In germline, CDR1 is SGHDN, CDR2 FVKESK. The CDR3 is 15 amino acids. The CDR3 DNA sequence: TGTGCCAGCAGTCCTCCTCAGGGAAACACCGGGGAGCTGTTTTTT. It translates to CASSPPQGNTGELFF.

V is TRBV15 and J is TRBJ1-4, with D maybe TRBD1 (5 bases). The CDR3 length is 13 residues. V lost 8 bases and J 7 bases, leaving 14 bases between the germline ends. The germline V gene has CDR1 LNHNV and CDR2 YYDKDF (reference sequence). The CDR3 reads CATVIQVGEKLFF. DNA for the CDR3: TGTGCCACCGTGATACAGGTGGGTGAAAAACTGTTTTTT.

This clonotype was detected once. V is TRBV12-5 and J is TRBJ1-5; TRBD1 might be the D (5 bases). Trimming shortened V by 0 bases and J by 4 bases, and 16 bases separated the two germline ends. The CDR3 loop spans 17 amino acids. The germline V gene encodes CDR1 LGHNT and CDR2 FRNRAP. CDR3: CASGLVLGALQNQPQHF. CDR3 bases: TGTGCTAGTGGTTTGGTCCTTGGGGCGTTGCAAAATCAGCCCCAGCATTTT. The full variable domain, in which reference TRBV12-5 and TRBJ1-5 provide the parts outside the CDR3, is DARVTQTPRHKVTEMGQEVTMRCQPILGHNTVFWYRQTMMQGLELLAYFRNRAPLDDSGMPKDRFSAEMPDATLATLKIQPSEPRDSAVYFCASGLVLGALQNQPQHFGDGTRLSIL.

The rearrangement joins TRBV5-1 to TRBJ2-1; 10 bases are shared with TRBD1. The CDR3 is made up of 14 amino acids. The V segment lost 3 bases and the J segment 5 bases; nucleotides outside the gene matches: 2. Germline lookup yields CDR1 SGHRS and CDR2 YFSETQ. The CDR3 reads CASSSGTGDNEQFF. CDR3 nucleotide sequence: TGCGCCAGCAGCTCCGGGACAGGGGACAATGAGCAGTTCTTC.

The chain has TRBV24-1 and TRBJ2-4; D gene ambiguous. The germline CDR1 and CDR2 sequences are KGHDR and SFDVKD. V was pared by 2 bases and J by 0 bases, with 13 bases between. The CDR3 length is 17 residues. The CDR3 protein is CATSDYGARLAKNIQYF. DNA of the CDR3: TGTGCCACCAGTGATTACGGCGCGAGATTAGCCAAAAACATTCAGTACTTC.

This clonotype has a handful of counts. The chain has TRBV18 and TRBJ1-2; 8 bases are shared with TRBD1. The J segment lost 6 bases and the V segment lost 6 bases, leaving 9 bases of the junction unmatched. From germline, CDR1 is KGHSH and CDR2 LQKENI. The CDR3 is 14 residues long. CDR3 coding DNA: TGTGCCAGCTCTCGGACAGGGTTGAGGAATGGCTACACCTTC. Encoded protein: CASSRTGLRNGYTF.

The V call is TRBV24-1, the J call TRBJ2-1, with D uncertain. The CDR3 covers 13 residues. Germline V CDR1 and CDR2: KGHDR, SFDVKD. V shed 1 base and J shed 9 bases, with 9 bases lying between them. CDR3 in DNA: TGTGCCACCAGTGATTTTTCGGGCCGTGAGCAGTTCTTC. Translating gives CATSDFSGREQFF.

This rearrangement joins TRBV12-3 or TRBV12-4 to TRBJ2-7, with TRBD1 as a possible D gene (6 bases). The length of the CDR3 is 13 residues. Trimming removed 6 bases at V and 4 bases at J, with 13 bases between. The CDR3 DNA reads TGTGCCAGCAGCAAAGCACAGGGTTACGAGCAGTACTTC. Amino acids: CASSKAQGYEQYF.

V is TRBV11-2 and J is TRBJ1-2, with TRBD1 identical over 11 bases. This CDR3 has 14 amino acids. Losses at the gene ends were 2 bases for V and 7 bases for J; bases not matched to a gene: 3. Germline assignment: CDR1 SGHAT and CDR2 FQNNGV. Written as DNA, the CDR3 is TGTGCCAGCAGCTTAACCGGGACAGGGGGTGGCTACACCTTC. Its protein product is CASSLTGTGGGYTF.

The chain employs TRBV4-1 and TRBJ1-3; the D gene is possibly TRBD1 (6 bases). The V gene lost 6 bases and the J gene lost 0 bases, with 12 bases spanning the gap. The CDR3 runs to 15 residues. Germline CDR1 MGHRA, CDR2 YSYEKL. The CDR3 sequence is CASRPMDSSGNTIYF. The CDR3 nucleotides are TGCGCCAGCAGACCGATGGACAGCTCTGGAAACACCATATATTTT.

DNA for the CDR3: TGCGCCAGCAGCTTGGGACTAGCGGGGGGGTATGAGCAGTTCTTC. Protein: CASSLGLAGGYEQFF. The chain couples TRBV5-1 to TRBJ2-1, with 14 bases that match TRBD2. Unmatched junction bases numbered 1, after V lost 0 bases and J lost 8 bases. Germline CDR1 and CDR2: SGHRS and YFSETQ. The CDR3 runs to 15 residues.

The count of this clonotype is one. The gene calls are TRBV4-1 and TRBJ2-7, with 10 positions matching TRBD1. The CDR3 length is 17 residues. V was pared by 4 bases and J by 0 bases, with 9 bases of the junction left unmatched. In germline, CDR1 is MGHRA, CDR2 YSYEKL. CDR3 region: CASSLTTGTGDSYEQYF. Written as DNA, the CDR3 is TGCGCCAGCAGCCTCACGACCGGGACAGGGGACTCCTACGAGCAGTACTTC.

This rearrangement joins TRBV29-1 to TRBJ1-2, with 8 nucleotides matching TRBD1. This CDR3 has 13 amino acids. The V segment lost 6 bases and the J segment 5 bases; nucleotides outside the gene matches: 8. Germline CDR1 and CDR2: SQVTM and ANQGSEA. The CDR3 DNA is TGCAGCGTCGAGGGGGACAGGAATTATGGCTACACCTTC. Amino acid sequence: CSVEGDRNYGYTF.